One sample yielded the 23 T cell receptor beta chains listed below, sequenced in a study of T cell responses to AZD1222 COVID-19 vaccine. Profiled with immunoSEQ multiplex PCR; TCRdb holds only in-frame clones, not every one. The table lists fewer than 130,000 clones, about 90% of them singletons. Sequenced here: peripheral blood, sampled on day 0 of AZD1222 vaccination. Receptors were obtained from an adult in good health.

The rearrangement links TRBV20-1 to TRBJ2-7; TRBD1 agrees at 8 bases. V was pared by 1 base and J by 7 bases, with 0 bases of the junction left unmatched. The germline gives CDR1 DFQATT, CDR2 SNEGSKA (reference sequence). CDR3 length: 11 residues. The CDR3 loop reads CSARGDREQYF. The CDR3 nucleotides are TGCAGTGCTAGAGGGGACAGGGAGCAGTACTTC.

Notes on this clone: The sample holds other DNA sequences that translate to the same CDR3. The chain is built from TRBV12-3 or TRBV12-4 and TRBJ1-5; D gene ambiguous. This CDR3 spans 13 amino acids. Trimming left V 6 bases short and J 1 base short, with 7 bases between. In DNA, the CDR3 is TGTGCCAGCAGCTCACTCAGCAATCAGCCCCAGCATTTT. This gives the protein CASSSLSNQPQHF.

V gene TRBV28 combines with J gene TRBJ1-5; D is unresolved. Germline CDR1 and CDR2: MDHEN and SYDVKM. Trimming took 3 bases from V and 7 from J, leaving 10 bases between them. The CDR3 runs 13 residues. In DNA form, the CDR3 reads TGTGCCAGCAGTTTGAATAACCCCCAGCCCCAGCATTTT. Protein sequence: CASSLNNPQPQHF.

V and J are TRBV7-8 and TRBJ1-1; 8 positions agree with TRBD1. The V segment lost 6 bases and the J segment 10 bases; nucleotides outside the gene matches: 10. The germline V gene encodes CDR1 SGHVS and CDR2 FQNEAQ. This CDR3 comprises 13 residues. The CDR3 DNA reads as TGTGCCAGCAGTTGGGACAGGCGGGGGGGAGCTTTCTTT. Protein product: CASSWDRRGGAFF.

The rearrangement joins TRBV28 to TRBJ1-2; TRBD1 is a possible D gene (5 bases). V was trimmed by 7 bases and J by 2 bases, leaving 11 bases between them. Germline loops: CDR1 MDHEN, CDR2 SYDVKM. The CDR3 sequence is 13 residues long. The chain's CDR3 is CASISGLNYGYTF. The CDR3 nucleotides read TGTGCCAGCATTTCAGGGTTAAACTATGGCTACACCTTC.

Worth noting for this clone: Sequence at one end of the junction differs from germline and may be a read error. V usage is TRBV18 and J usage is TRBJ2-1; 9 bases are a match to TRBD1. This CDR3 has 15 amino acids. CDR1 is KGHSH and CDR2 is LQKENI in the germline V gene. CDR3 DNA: TGTGCCAGCTCATCACCGGGACAGGGATACAATGAGCAGTTCTTC. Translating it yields CASSSPGQGYNEQFF.

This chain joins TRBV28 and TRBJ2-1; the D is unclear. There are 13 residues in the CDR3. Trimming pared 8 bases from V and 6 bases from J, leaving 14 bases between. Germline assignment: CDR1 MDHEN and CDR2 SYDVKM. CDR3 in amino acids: CASRETAANEQFF. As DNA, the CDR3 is TGTGCCAGCCGAGAGACGGCAGCCAATGAGCAGTTCTTC.

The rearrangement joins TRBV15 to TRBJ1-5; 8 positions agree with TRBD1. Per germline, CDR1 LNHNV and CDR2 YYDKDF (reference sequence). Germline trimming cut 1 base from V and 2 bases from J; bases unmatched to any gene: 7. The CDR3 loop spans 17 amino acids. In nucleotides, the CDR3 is TGTGCCACCAGCAGAGGAGTCCCAGGGGGCGGCAATCAGCCCCAGCATTTT. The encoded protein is CATSRGVPGGGNQPQHF. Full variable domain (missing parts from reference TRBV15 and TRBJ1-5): DAMVIQNPRYQVTQFGKPVTLSCSQTLNHNVMYWYQQKSSQAPKLLFHYYDKDFNNEADTPDNFQSRRPNTSFCFLDIRSPGLGDTAMYLCATSRGVPGGGNQPQHFGDGTRLSIL.

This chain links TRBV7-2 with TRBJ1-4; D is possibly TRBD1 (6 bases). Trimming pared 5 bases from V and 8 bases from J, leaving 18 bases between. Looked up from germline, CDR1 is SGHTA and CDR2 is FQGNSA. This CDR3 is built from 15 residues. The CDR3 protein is CASSVTGMQGEKLFF. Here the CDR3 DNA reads TGTGCCAGCAGCGTAACAGGGATGCAAGGCGAAAAACTGTTTTTT.

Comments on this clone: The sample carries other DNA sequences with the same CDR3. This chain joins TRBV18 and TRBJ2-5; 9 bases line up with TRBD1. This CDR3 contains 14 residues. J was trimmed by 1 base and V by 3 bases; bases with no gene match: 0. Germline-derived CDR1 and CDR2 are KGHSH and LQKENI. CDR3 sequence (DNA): TGTGCCAGCTCACCGACAGGGGGCCAAGAGACCCAGTACTTC. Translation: CASSPTGGQETQYF.

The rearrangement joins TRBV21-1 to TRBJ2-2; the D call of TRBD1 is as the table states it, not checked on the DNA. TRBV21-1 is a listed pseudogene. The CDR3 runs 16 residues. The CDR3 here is CASSKVAGANTGELFF. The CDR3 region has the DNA TGTGCCAGCAGCAAAGTGGCAGGTGCGAACACCGGGGAGCTGTTTTTT.

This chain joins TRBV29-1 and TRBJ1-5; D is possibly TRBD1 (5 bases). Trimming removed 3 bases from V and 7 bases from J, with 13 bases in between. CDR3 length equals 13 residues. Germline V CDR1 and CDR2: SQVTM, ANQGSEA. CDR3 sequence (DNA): TGCAGCGTTGAGAGCGGGGCAGGACAGCCCCAGCATTTT. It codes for CSVESGAGQPQHF.

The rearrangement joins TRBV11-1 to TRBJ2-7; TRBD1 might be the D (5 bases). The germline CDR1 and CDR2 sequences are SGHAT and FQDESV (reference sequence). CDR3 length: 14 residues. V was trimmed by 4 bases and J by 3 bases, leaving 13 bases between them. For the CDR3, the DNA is TGTGCCAGCAGCTCAACCAGGGATTACTACGAGCAGTACTTC. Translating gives CASSSTRDYYEQYF.

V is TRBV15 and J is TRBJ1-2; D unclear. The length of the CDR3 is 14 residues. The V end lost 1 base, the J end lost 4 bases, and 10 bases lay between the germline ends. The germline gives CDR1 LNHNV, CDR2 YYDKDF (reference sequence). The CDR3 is CATSRVLASYGYTF. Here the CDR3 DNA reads TGTGCCACCAGCAGAGTCCTCGCTTCCTATGGCTACACCTTC. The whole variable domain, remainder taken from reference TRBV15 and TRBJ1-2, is DAMVIQNPRYQVTQFGKPVTLSCSQTLNHNVMYWYQQKSSQAPKLLFHYYDKDFNNEADTPDNFQSRRPNTSFCFLDIRSPGLGDTAMYLCATSRVLASYGYTFGSGTRLTVV.

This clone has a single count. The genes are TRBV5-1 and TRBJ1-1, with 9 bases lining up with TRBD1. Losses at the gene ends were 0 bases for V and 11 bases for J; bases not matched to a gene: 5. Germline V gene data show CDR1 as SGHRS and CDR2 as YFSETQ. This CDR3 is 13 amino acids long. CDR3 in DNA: TGCGCCAGCAGCTTGGGGGACAGGGAAGTTGCTTTCTTT. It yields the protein CASSLGDREVAFF.

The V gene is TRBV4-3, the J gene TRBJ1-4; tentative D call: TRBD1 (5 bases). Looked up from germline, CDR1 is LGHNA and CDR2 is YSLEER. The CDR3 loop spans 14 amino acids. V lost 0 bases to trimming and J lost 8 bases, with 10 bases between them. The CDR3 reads CASSQDEGREKLFF. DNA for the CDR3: TGCGCCAGCAGCCAAGATGAGGGACGGGAAAAACTGTTTTTT.

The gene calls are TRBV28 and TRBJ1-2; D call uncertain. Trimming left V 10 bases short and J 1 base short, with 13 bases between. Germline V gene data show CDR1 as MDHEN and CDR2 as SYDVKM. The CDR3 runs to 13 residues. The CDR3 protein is CAIGYANNYGYTF. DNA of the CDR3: TGTGCCATCGGGTATGCAAATAACTATGGCTACACCTTC.

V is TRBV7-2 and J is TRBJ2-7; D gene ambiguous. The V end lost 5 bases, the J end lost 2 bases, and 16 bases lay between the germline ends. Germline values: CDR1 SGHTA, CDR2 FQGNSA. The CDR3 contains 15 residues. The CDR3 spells CASSDPSPAAYEQYF. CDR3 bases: TGTGCCAGCAGCGACCCTTCGCCGGCGGCCTACGAGCAGTACTTC.

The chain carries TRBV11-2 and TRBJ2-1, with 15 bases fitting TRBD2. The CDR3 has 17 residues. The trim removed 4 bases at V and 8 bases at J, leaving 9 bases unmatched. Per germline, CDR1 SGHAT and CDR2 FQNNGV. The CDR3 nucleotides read TGTGCCAGCAGCTCGCAGGGACTAGCGGGGGGAGCGGATGAGCAGTTCTTC. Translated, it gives CASSSQGLAGGADEQFF. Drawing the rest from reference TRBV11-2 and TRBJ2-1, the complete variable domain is EAGVAQSPRYKIIEKRQSVAFWCNPISGHATLYWYQQILGQGPKLLIQFQNNGVVDDSQLPKDRFSAERLKGVDSTLKIQPAKLEDSAVYLCASSSQGLAGGADEQFFGPGTRLTVL.

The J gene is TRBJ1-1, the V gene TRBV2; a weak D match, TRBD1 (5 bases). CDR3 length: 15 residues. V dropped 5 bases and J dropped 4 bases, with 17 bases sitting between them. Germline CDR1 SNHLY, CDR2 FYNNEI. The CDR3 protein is CASSPLTGTATEAFF. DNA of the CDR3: TGTGCCAGCAGTCCTCTAACCGGGACGGCCACTGAAGCTTTCTTT.

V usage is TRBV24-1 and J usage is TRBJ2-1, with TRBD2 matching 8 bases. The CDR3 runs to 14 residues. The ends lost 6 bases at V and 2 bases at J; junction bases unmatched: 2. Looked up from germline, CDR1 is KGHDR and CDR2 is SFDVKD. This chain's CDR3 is CATSRGGTYNEQFF. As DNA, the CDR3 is TGTGCCACCAGTCGGGGGGGAACCTACAATGAGCAGTTCTTC.

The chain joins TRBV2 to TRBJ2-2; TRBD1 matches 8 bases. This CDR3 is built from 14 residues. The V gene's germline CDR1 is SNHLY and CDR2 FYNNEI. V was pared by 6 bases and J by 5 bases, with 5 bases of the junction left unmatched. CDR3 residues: CASRRQGQTGELFF. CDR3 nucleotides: TGTGCCAGCAGGCGACAGGGGCAAACCGGGGAGCTGTTTTTT.

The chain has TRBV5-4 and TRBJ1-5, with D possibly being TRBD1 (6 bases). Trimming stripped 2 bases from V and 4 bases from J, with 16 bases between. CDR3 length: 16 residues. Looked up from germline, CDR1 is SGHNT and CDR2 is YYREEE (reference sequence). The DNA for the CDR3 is TGTGCCAGCAGCTTAATCGGGACAACCCTGAATCAGCCCCAGCATTTT. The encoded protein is CASSLIGTTLNQPQHF.